Sequencing of this T cell receptor (beta chain) was carried out in a study of cytomegalovirus exposure and HLA in healthy donors. The germline V and J ends were trimmed by 6 bases and 1 base, with 9 bases remaining between them. CDR3 size: 13 residues. Germline loops: CDR1 KGHSH, CDR2 LQKENI. PCR involved 60 Vbeta and 13 Jbeta primers. Repertoires were generated with immunoSEQ multiplex PCR, while TCRdb's copy carries only in-frame clones and drops some. The sample carries approximately 120,000 clones, approximately 80% recorded once. Sequencing input: PBMCs. The rearrangement links TRBV18 to TRBJ1-1; D is unclear. This clonotype originated in a man aged 50 to 59 in good health and CMV-seronegative. Written as DNA, the CDR3 is TGTGCCAGCTCCTCTACCAAGAACACTGAAGCTTTCTTT. Amino acids: CASSSTKNTEAFF.